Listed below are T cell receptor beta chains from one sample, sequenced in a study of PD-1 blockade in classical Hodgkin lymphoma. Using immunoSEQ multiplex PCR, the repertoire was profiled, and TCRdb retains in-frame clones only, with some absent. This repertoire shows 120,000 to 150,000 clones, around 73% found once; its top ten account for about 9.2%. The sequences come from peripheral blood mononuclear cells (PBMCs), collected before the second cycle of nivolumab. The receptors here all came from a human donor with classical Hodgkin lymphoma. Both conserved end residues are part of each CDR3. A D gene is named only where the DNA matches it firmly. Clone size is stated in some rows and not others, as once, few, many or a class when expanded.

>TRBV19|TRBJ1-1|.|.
CASSPLDWVTEAFF
TGTGCCAGTAGTCCACTCGACTGGGTCACTGAAGCTTTCTTT
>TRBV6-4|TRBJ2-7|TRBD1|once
CASSAETGVEQYF
TGTGCCAGCAGTGCCGAGACAGGGGTCGAGCAGTACTTC
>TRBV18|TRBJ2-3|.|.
CASSPQAGTDTQYF
TGTGCCAGCTCACCTCAGGCGGGCACAGATACGCAGTATTTT
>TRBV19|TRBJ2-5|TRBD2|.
CASSTGLAGGGVFRETQYF
TGTGCCAGTAGTACCGGACTAGCGGGAGGGGGCGTATTTCGAGAGACCCAGTACTTC
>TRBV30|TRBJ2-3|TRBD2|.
CAWSPTPSGRPDTQYF
TGTGCCTGGAGCCCTACACCTAGCGGGAGACCAGATACGCAGTATTTT
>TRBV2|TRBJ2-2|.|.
CASRYTGELFF
TGTGCCAGCAGGTACACCGGGGAGCTGTTTTTT
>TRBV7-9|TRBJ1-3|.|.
CASSLLRSSGNTIYF
TGTGCCAGCAGCCTCCTTCGTAGCTCTGGAAACACCATATATTTT
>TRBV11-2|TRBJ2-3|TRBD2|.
CASSSSGGASDTQYF
TGTGCCAGCAGCTCGAGCGGGGGGGCATCAGATACGCAGTATTTT
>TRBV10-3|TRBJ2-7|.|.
CAISESASYEQYF
TGTGCCATCAGTGAGTCGGCGAGCTACGAGCAGTACTTC
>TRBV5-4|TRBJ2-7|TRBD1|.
CASGQGAFEQYF
TGTGCCAGCGGACAGGGGGCCTTCGAGCAGTACTTC
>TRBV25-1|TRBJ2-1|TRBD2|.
CASSDGLAPNEQFF
TGTGCCAGCAGTGATGGACTAGCCCCCAATGAGCAGTTCTTC
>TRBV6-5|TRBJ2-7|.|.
CATLGVSGSYEQYF
TGTGCCACTCTGGGGGTATCAGGATCCTACGAGCAGTACTTC
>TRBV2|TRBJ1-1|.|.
CASHQSGVRNTEAFF
TGTGCCAGCCACCAGTCGGGAGTACGGAACACTGAAGCTTTCTTT
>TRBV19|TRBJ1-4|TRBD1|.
CASSLVGTGGEKLFF
TGTGCCAGTAGCCTCGTCGGGACAGGGGGAGAAAAACTGTTTTTT
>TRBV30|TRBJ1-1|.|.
CAWSGRVYLNTEAFF
TGTGCCTGGAGTGGCAGGGTGTATCTGAACACTGAAGCTTTCTTT
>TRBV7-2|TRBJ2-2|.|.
CASSNRATGELFF
TGTGCCAGCAGTAACCGGGCCACCGGGGAGCTGTTTTTT
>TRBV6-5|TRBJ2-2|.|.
CASSYEWAGELFF
TGTGCCAGCAGTTATGAGTGGGCCGGGGAGCTGTTTTTT
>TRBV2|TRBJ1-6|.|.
CARGRNGNSPLHF
TGTGCGAGGGGAAGGAATGGGAATTCACCCCTCCACTTT
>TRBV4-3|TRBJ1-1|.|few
CASSQDRLGVNTEAFF
TGCGCCAGCAGCCAAGACCGGCTCGGGGTGAACACTGAAGCTTTCTTT
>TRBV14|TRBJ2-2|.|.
CASSLSWSGELFF
TGTGCCAGCAGCCTTAGCTGGTCCGGGGAGCTGTTTTTT